Listed here are 10 T cell receptor beta chains from one sample, sequenced in a study of blood T cells in healthy people across ages. Next came a second PCR, run for roughly 6 to 11 cycles, which used a sample-barcoded 5' primer along with a J-beta primer mix. TCRdb called the 5' RACE reads again in MiXCR, with one record for every CDR3 protein. Of around 1,800,000 distinct CDR3 sequences listed, about two fifths are singletons. Specimen: blood. Receptors were obtained from a human donor in good health.

This chain joins TRBV7-2 and TRBJ2-7; D ambiguous. This CDR3 region has 15 residues. V lost 0 bases, J lost 2 bases, and 11 bases lay in between. Looked up from germline, CDR1 is SGHTA and CDR2 is FQGNSA. CDR3 coding DNA: TGTGCCAGCAGCTTAGCGGGCAGGCTGGCCTACGAGCAGTACTTC. As protein: CASSLAGRLAYEQYF. The entire variable domain, with the rest obtained from reference TRBV7-2 and TRBJ2-7, is as follows: GAGVSQSPSNKVTEKGKDVELRCDPISGHTALYWYRQSLGQGLEFLIYFQGNSAPDKSGLPSDRFSAERTGGSVSTLTIQRTQQEDSAVYLCASSLAGRLAYEQYFGPGTRLTVT.

The chain couples TRBV27 to TRBJ1-2; tentatively, D is TRBD1 (5 bases). The CDR3 consists of 17 residues. V shed 0 bases and J shed 8 bases, with 22 bases lying between them. Germline V gives CDR1 MNHEY, CDR2 SMNVEV (reference sequence). This CDR3 reads CASSLSAARQNAVGYTF. DNA for the CDR3: TGTGCCAGCAGTTTATCCGCGGCCAGACAGAATGCTGTGGGCTACACCTTC.

A word on this clonotype: This sequence may be a read error, since a much larger clone differs from it by one base. V and J are TRBV6-2 or TRBV6-3 and TRBJ2-4, with 9 bases that match TRBD1. The assigned J gene may be wrong: the sequence end matches TRBJ2-7 better. The germline CDR1 and CDR2 sequences are MNHEY and SVGEGT. This CDR3 has 16 amino acids. Written as DNA, the CDR3 is TGTGCCAGCAGGCCATCCCCGGGACAGGGTATACACGAGCAGTACTTC. It encodes CASRPSPGQGIHEQYF.

The chain carries TRBV9 and TRBJ1-1, with D possibly matching TRBD1 (5 bases). V was trimmed by 1 base and J by 3 bases, leaving 10 bases between them. Germline V CDR1 and CDR2: SGDLS, YYNGEE. This CDR3 has 14 amino acids. The chain's CDR3 is CASSVRTGDTEAFF. CDR3 nucleotide sequence: TGTGCCAGCAGCGTAAGAACGGGGGACACTGAAGCTTTCTTT.

The chain carries TRBV15 and TRBJ2-1, with 11 bases lining up with TRBD1. There are 16 residues in the CDR3. Germline CDR1 and CDR2: LNHNV and YYDKDF (reference sequence). The V gene end was trimmed by 1 base and the J gene end by 7 bases; junction bases not matched to a gene: 6. Written as DNA, the CDR3 is TGTGCCACCAGCAGAGCAGGACAGGGGGCTGGGAATGAGCAGTTCTTC. This encodes CATSRAGQGAGNEQFF.

V usage is TRBV6-1 and J usage is TRBJ2-5; D not resolved. The germline V and J ends were trimmed by 3 bases and 3 bases, with 5 bases remaining between them. Germline loops: CDR1 MNHNS, CDR2 SASEGT. This CDR3 has 12 amino acids. The CDR3: CASSDIEETQYF. As DNA, the CDR3 is TGTGCCAGCAGTGATATAGAAGAGACCCAGTACTTC.

This clonotype was detected many times. The rearrangement links TRBV29-1 to TRBJ2-7; tentative D call: TRBD1 (6 bases). Germline CDR1 SQVTM, CDR2 ANQGSEA. The CDR3 extends over 13 amino acids. With 5 bases removed from V and 3 bases from J, the gap between germline ends came to 14 bases. The CDR3 spells CSVTGRGFYEQYF. In nucleotides, the CDR3 is TGCAGCGTTACCGGCAGGGGATTCTACGAGCAGTACTTC.

The chain joins TRBV28 to TRBJ2-4, with TRBD2 as a possible D gene (5 bases). CDR1 MDHEN and CDR2 SYDVKM come from the germline V gene. The CDR3 has 16 residues. The V gene lost 2 bases and the J gene lost 1 base, with 12 bases spanning the gap. CDR3 sequence: CASSLRARVAKNIQYF. The DNA of the CDR3 is TGTGCCAGCAGTTTACGGGCGAGGGTGGCCAAAAACATTCAGTACTTC. Based on the CDR3 plus reference TRBV28 and TRBJ2-4, the full variable domain is DVKVTQSSRYLVKRTGEKVFLECVQDMDHENMFWYRQDPGLGLRLIYFSYDVKMKEKGDIPEGYSVSREKKERFSLILESASTNQTSMYLCASSLRARVAKNIQYFGAGTRLSVL.

This clonotype showed up just a few times. The chain has TRBV20-1 and TRBJ2-5; 9 bases align to TRBD2. After removal of 7 bases from V and 1 base from J, the junction contained 16 bases not matched to a gene. The CDR3 has 17 amino acids. Germline V gene sequence: CDR1 DFQATT, CDR2 SNEGSKA (reference sequence). CDR3 sequence: CSVQRGGIAGVQETQYF. CDR3 DNA sequence: TGCAGTGTCCAAAGGGGCGGTATAGCGGGGGTCCAAGAGACCCAGTACTTC.

V gene TRBV20-1 combines with J gene TRBJ2-6; D may be TRBD1 (5 bases). The CDR3 consists of 13 residues. Trimming pared 0 bases from V and 9 bases from J, leaving 9 bases between. CDR1 and CDR2 (germline): DFQATT, SNEGSKA (reference sequence). CDR3 bases: TGCAGTGCTAGAGAAGCAGGGCGCAACGTCCTGACTTTC. It is translated as CSAREAGRNVLTF.